Presented here are 10 T cell receptor beta chains from one specimen sequenced in a study of blood T cell repertoires in COVID-19. Repertoires were generated with immunoSEQ multiplex PCR, while TCRdb's copy carries only in-frame clones and drops some. The repertoire consists of more than 200,000 clones, with more than 75% occurring once and the leading ten covering roughly 5.7%. Source material: peripheral blood. These receptors all come from an elderly man with acute or convalescent COVID-19.

The genes are TRBV28 and TRBJ1-4, with a possible D match to TRBD1 (5 bases). Germline values: CDR1 MDHEN, CDR2 SYDVKM. Trimming took off 6 bases at V and 1 base at J, with 18 bases between the two ends. The CDR3 spans 17 residues. The CDR3 DNA reads as TGTGCCAGCAGCCAGAAAGGCAGGGTGTTAACTAATGAAAAACTGTTTTTT. Translation gives CASSQKGRVLTNEKLFF.

V gene TRBV7-2 combines with J gene TRBJ2-2; 11 nucleotides match TRBD2. The germline V gene has CDR1 SGHTA and CDR2 FQGNSA. The J segment lost 0 bases and the V segment lost 4 bases, leaving 10 bases of the junction unmatched. This CDR3 comprises 19 residues. The CDR3 is CASSSSGLAGHANTGELFF. The CDR3 nucleotides are TGTGCCAGCAGCTCCTCCGGACTAGCGGGTCATGCGAACACCGGGGAGCTGTTTTTT.

The rearrangement links TRBV30 to TRBJ2-5; 9 bases match TRBD1. The CDR3 consists of 15 residues. Trimming removed 2 bases from V and 5 bases from J; junction bases left unmatched: 9. Germline V gene sequence: CDR1 GTSNPN, CDR2 SVGIG (reference sequence). The DNA of the CDR3 is TGTGCCTGGAGTAGGGGACAGGGAGGGCCCGAGACCCAGTACTTC. This translates into CAWSRGQGGPETQYF.

This chain connects TRBV19 to TRBJ1-1, with D unresolved. Per germline, CDR1 LNHDA and CDR2 SQIVND (reference sequence). V was trimmed by 9 bases and J by 4 bases, leaving 15 bases between them. The CDR3 loop spans 13 amino acids. The chain's CDR3 is CASLPRLGTEAFF. Here the CDR3 DNA reads TGTGCCAGCCTCCCGAGGTTGGGCACTGAAGCTTTCTTT.

The chain has TRBV21-1 and TRBJ2-3; no check of the table's D call, TRBD2, against the DNA was made. TRBV21-1 is annotated as a pseudogene. This CDR3 is built from 15 residues. CDR3 nucleotide sequence: TGTGCCAGCAGCAAAGGTCGGGTAATAACAGATACGCAGTATTTT. It yields the protein CASSKGRVITDTQYF.

The rearrangement links TRBV6-4 to TRBJ2-2; TRBD2 matches at 9 bases. V lost 4 bases and J lost 1; bases outside the gene matches: 1. Germline V gene data show CDR1 as MRHNA and CDR2 as SNTAGT. CDR3 length: 15 residues. DNA of the CDR3: TGTGCCAGCAGTGTTAGCGGGGGGAACACCGGGGAGCTGTTTTTT. It encodes CASSVSGGNTGELFF.

The chain links TRBV3-1 (or the pseudogene TRBV3-2) to TRBJ1-2, with D unclear. CDR3 size: 14 residues. Between the trimmed V and J ends, which lost 0 bases and 0 bases, there was a span of 5 bases. Looked up from germline, CDR1 is LGHDT and CDR2 is YNNKEL (reference sequence). The CDR3 nucleotides read TGTGCCAGCAGCCAAGAGCTAGCTAACTATGGCTACACCTTC. This encodes CASSQELANYGYTF.

The chain's CDR3 is CATSDGGSNQPQHF. DNA for the CDR3: TGTGCCACCAGTGATGGGGGGAGCAATCAGCCCCAGCATTTT. The V gene is TRBV24-1, the J gene TRBJ1-5, with a weak D call TRBD1 (5 bases). Germline CDR1 KGHDR, CDR2 SFDVKD. The CDR3 contains 14 residues. V lost 3 bases and J 1 base, leaving 6 bases between the germline ends.

V and J are TRBV7-2 and TRBJ2-3, with TRBD2 matching over 10 bases. Germline V gene sequence: CDR1 SGHTA, CDR2 FQGNSA. V lost 4 bases and J lost 1; bases outside the gene matches: 8. This CDR3 has 17 amino acids. The CDR3 coding sequence is TGTGCCAGCAGCTCCCCTATAGGGACTAGCGGCACAGATACGCAGTATTTT. Residues: CASSSPIGTSGTDTQYF.

V is TRBV6-4 and J is TRBJ2-1, with 9 bases matching TRBD2. This CDR3 comprises 19 residues. V shed 0 bases and J 1 base; nucleotides not matched to a gene: 10. Per germline, CDR1 MRHNA and CDR2 SNTAGT. The CDR3 reads CASSDSGSGRRGSYNEQFF. Here the CDR3 DNA reads TGTGCCAGCAGTGACTCGGGTAGCGGGAGACGGGGGTCCTACAATGAGCAGTTCTTC.